The sequence of this T cell receptor (beta chain) was determined in a study of T cell responses to AZD1222 COVID-19 vaccine. Whole-study findings and limits: Only after the peak T cell response were repertoires sampled. Spike-wide vaccine-associated CD4 TCRs dominated at 160-218 and 743-854.

This table comes from immunoSEQ multiplex PCR, and its TCRdb copy is limited to in-frame clones, with some not included. The repertoire includes 60,000 or so clones, about 79% of them detected once, and around 20% sits in the top ten. Comments on this clone: What it binds is not known.

The sequences come from peripheral blood, collected on day 0 of AZD1222 vaccination. The source is an adult in good health.

The CDR3 sequence: CASSLRVWADTQYF. The CDR3 nucleotides read TGTGCCAGCAGCCTCAGGGTATGGGCAGATACGCAGTATTTT. The chain uses TRBV3-1 (or the pseudogene TRBV3-2) and TRBJ2-3; TRBD1 is a possible D gene (5 bases). V was trimmed by 4 bases and J by 4 bases, leaving 12 bases between them. This CDR3 is 14 amino acids long. The germline CDR1 and CDR2 sequences are LGHDT and YNNKEL (reference sequence).